This entry lists 27 T cell receptor beta chains sequenced from one sample in a study of CD8 T cells in ankylosing spondylitis (dated by TCRdb to 2016 to 2017). Their antigens remain unidentified. The library was generated by 5' RACE. The data were produced on an Illumina HiSeq 2500. Using fastp trimming at Q25 and MiXCR clonotype assembly, TCRdb reanalyzed the public sequencing data and kept in-frame beta chains. Rows merge per CDR3 protein into single entries with the most common DNA and genes. Within this sample are roughly 700,000 distinct CDR3 sequences, with around 17% of them counted one time only. The ten largest clones represent around 20% of the sample. The full study reports these points: A TCR beta motif of about 8 highly homologous amino acid variants appeared characteristic of blood from ankylosing spondylitis patients.

The sample consisted of blood, either unsorted or a sorted T cell fraction (not recorded which). All receptors come from a male donor with ankylosing spondylitis.

This clonotype has more than one count but fewer than ten. The chain joins TRBV12-3 or TRBV12-4 to TRBJ1-2, with 8 nucleotides matching TRBD1. This CDR3 region has 14 residues. The V and J ends lost 5 bases and 5 bases, in that order; junction bases with no gene match: 7. The CDR3 coding sequence is TGTGCCAGCAGTCCGAACAGGGGGTGGTATGGCTACACCTTC. Encoded protein: CASSPNRGWYGYTF.

This clonotype has only a few counts. The chain uses TRBV12-3 or TRBV12-4 and TRBJ1-6; D not certain. CDR3 length equals 12 residues. Trimming took off 6 bases at V and 13 bases at J, with 13 bases between the two ends. The CDR3 here is CASSLAGWPLHF. In nucleotides, the CDR3 is TGTGCCAGCAGCCTAGCGGGGTGGCCCCTCCACTTT.

This clonotype was picked up a small number of times. V and J are TRBV9 and TRBJ2-5; D remains unclear. Germline V CDR1 and CDR2: SGDLS, YYNGEE. V lost 4 bases and J lost 0, with 10 bases in between. This CDR3 is built from 14 residues. In DNA form, the CDR3 reads TGTGCCAGCAGCCTGGAATGGAACCAAGAGACCCAGTACTTC. Its protein product is CASSLEWNQETQYF.

DNA of the CDR3: TGTGCCAGCAGCTCCGGGGGGGGATTGAATCAGCCCCAGCATTTT. This codes for CASSSGGGLNQPQHF. The rearrangement uses TRBV7-9 and TRBJ1-5; D possibly corresponds to TRBD1 (5 bases). Per germline, CDR1 SEHNR and CDR2 FQNEAQ (reference sequence). The V and J ends lost 4 bases and 4 bases respectively, with 14 bases between them. The CDR3 is 15 residues long.

This chain joins TRBV5-1 and TRBJ2-3, with 9 nucleotides matching TRBD2. Germline values: CDR1 SGHRS, CDR2 YFSETQ. The J segment lost 4 bases and the V segment lost 5 bases, leaving 5 bases of the junction unmatched. The CDR3 extends over 14 amino acids. The CDR3 loop is CASSGGRGADTQYF. The CDR3 DNA follows: TGCGCCAGCAGTGGCGGGAGGGGTGCAGATACGCAGTATTTT.

The V and J genes are TRBV24-1 and TRBJ2-5, with 7 bases fitting TRBD1. This CDR3 spans 18 amino acids. The germline V gene has CDR1 KGHDR and CDR2 SFDVKD. V lost 3 bases, J lost 2 bases, and 14 bases stayed unmatched. CDR3 loop: CATSDPDRASWGQETQYF. In DNA form, the CDR3 reads TGTGCCACCAGTGATCCCGACAGGGCATCTTGGGGGCAAGAGACCCAGTACTTC.

This clonotype has a handful of counts. V is TRBV27 and J is TRBJ1-2; tentatively, D is TRBD1 (6 bases). The length of the CDR3 is 13 residues. CDR1 is MNHEY and CDR2 is SMNVEV in the germline V gene (reference sequence). V was trimmed by 6 bases and J by 8 bases, leaving 16 bases between them. CDR3 bases: TGTGCCAGCAGGGCAGGGGAAGGAAGAGGCTACACCTTC. It encodes CASRAGEGRGYTF.

This clonotype was found a few times. V usage is TRBV12-3 or TRBV12-4 and J usage is TRBJ2-2; possible D gene TRBD1, 6 bases. The CDR3 totals 15 residues. V was pared by 3 bases and J by 3 bases, with 11 bases between. The CDR3: CASSLVRGYTGELFF. CDR3 DNA: TGTGCCAGCAGTTTGGTCAGGGGTTACACCGGGGAGCTGTTTTTT.

The chain links TRBV5-6 to TRBJ2-3; TRBD1 is a possible D gene (6 bases). This CDR3 has 14 amino acids. The V end was cut by 4 bases, the J end by 7 bases, with 16 bases between. CDR1 is SGHDT, CDR2 YYEEEE, per germline. The CDR3, as DNA: TGTGCCAGCAGCCTACAGGGAGTTCTAAATACGCAGTATTTT. It encodes CASSLQGVLNTQYF.

The chain combines TRBV6-1 with TRBJ2-3; TRBD2 aligns across 7 bases. This CDR3 spans 18 amino acids. The germline CDR1 and CDR2 sequences are MNHNS and SASEGT. With V trimmed by 6 bases and J by 1 base, 16 bases remained unmatched. CDR3 residues: CASRSLGASGWGTDTQYF. Here the CDR3 DNA reads TGTGCCAGCAGGTCCCTCGGGGCTAGCGGATGGGGCACAGATACGCAGTATTTT.

V and J are TRBV3-1 and TRBJ2-5, with D tentatively TRBD2 (5 bases). Trimming removed 1 base at V and 5 bases at J, with 11 bases between. This CDR3 has 14 residues. Per germline, CDR1 LGHDT and CDR2 YNNKEL (reference sequence). The CDR3 DNA sequence: TGTGCCAGCAGCCAAGGGCGGGTTGGGGAGACCCAGTACTTC. The encoded protein is CASSQGRVGETQYF.

The rearrangement uses TRBV6-1 and TRBJ1-2; D may be TRBD1 (5 bases). Trimming shortened V by 6 bases and J by 2 bases, and 13 bases separated the two germline ends. The CDR3 is 14 amino acids. CDR1 and CDR2 from the germline V gene are MNHNS and SASEGT. The CDR3: CASRRDSLNYGYTF. The CDR3 bases are TGTGCCAGCAGACGCGACAGCTTAAACTATGGCTACACCTTC.

The genes are TRBV6-1 and TRBJ1-5; 8 bases fit TRBD1. Germline V gene sequence: CDR1 MNHNS, CDR2 SASEGT. This CDR3 is 16 amino acids long. The V segment lost 5 bases and the J segment 6 bases; nucleotides outside the gene matches: 12. Here the CDR3 DNA reads TGTGCCAGCAGTCCCGGGACAGGCCTTCGGGTTCAGCCCCAGCATTTT. Translating it yields CASSPGTGLRVQPQHF.

V gene TRBV7-9 combines with J gene TRBJ2-1; 7 positions match TRBD1. In germline, CDR1 is SEHNR, CDR2 FQNEAQ (reference sequence). CDR3 length: 14 amino acids. V lost 1 base to trimming and J lost 12 bases; unmatched junction nucleotides: 9. CDR3 protein: CASSLEQYRGRQFF. The CDR3 bases are TGTGCCAGCAGCTTAGAGCAATACAGGGGACGGCAGTTCTTC.

This clonotype is a singleton in its sample. This chain links TRBV25-1 with TRBJ1-4, with 8 bases identical to TRBD1. From germline, CDR1 is MGHDK and CDR2 SYGVNS. Losses at the gene ends were 2 bases for V and 8 bases for J; bases not matched to a gene: 4. This CDR3 is 14 amino acids long. The CDR3 reads CASSEGTGGEKLFF. Here the CDR3 DNA reads TGTGCCAGCAGTGAAGGGACAGGAGGGGAAAAACTGTTTTTT. Complete variable domain (other parts from reference TRBV25-1 and TRBJ1-4): EADIYQTPRYLVIGTGKKITLECSQTMGHDKMYWYQQDPGMELHLIHYSYGVNSTEKGDLSSESTVSRIRTEHFPLTLESARPSHTSQYLCASSEGTGGEKLFFGSGTQLSVL.

This clonotype has just a few counts. The chain links TRBV15 to TRBJ1-1; tentatively, D is TRBD1 (5 bases). V lost 5 bases and J 0 bases, leaving 16 bases between the germline ends. The CDR3 length is 16 residues. Germline V CDR1 and CDR2: LNHNV, YYDKDF (reference sequence). The CDR3 nucleotides are TGTGCCACCAGCGAAGGCGGGGGGGGATTGAACACTGAAGCTTTCTTT. Translating it yields CATSEGGGGLNTEAFF.

This clonotype was recorded a few times. The V gene is TRBV5-1, the J gene TRBJ2-7, with D perhaps TRBD2 (6 bases). This CDR3 has 14 residues. CDR1 and CDR2 from the germline V gene are SGHRS and YFSETQ. Trimming took off 3 bases at V and 7 bases at J, with 17 bases between the two ends. CDR3 in amino acids: CASSSSGPRGEQYF. The DNA of the CDR3 is TGCGCCAGCAGCTCGAGCGGGCCCCGAGGTGAGCAGTACTTC.

The V and J genes are TRBV6-2 or TRBV6-3 and TRBJ1-2, with a weak D call TRBD1 (6 bases). The CDR3 runs 14 residues. V was cut by 8 bases and J by 8 bases, with 21 bases left in between. CDR1 is MNHEY and CDR2 is SVGEGT in the germline V gene. This CDR3 reads CASAGVPPLYGYTF. CDR3 bases: TGTGCCAGCGCAGGGGTCCCCCCTCTGTACGGCTACACCTTC.

This clonotype was observed many times. The gene calls are TRBV10-2 and TRBJ1-2; 9 bases align to TRBD1. Germline trimming cut 5 bases from V and 4 bases from J; bases unmatched to any gene: 8. Germline V lookup: CDR1 WSHSY, CDR2 SAAADI. The CDR3 is 15 amino acids. CDR3: CASSPGQGSPYGYTF. The CDR3 DNA sequence: TGCGCCAGCAGTCCGGGACAGGGTTCCCCCTATGGCTACACCTTC.

This clonotype was counted only a few times. The chain joins TRBV2 to TRBJ2-7, with 8 bases fitting TRBD1. The CDR3 is 15 residues long. Germline assignment: CDR1 SNHLY and CDR2 FYNNEI. Losses at the gene ends were 4 bases for V and 3 bases for J; bases not matched to a gene: 8. CDR3 in amino acids: CASSGSDRELYEQYF. CDR3 coding DNA: TGTGCCAGCAGTGGATCGGACAGGGAACTCTACGAGCAGTACTTC.

The chain carries TRBV6-4 and TRBJ1-2; D is uncertain. This CDR3 region has 13 residues. Germline values: CDR1 MRHNA, CDR2 SNTAGT. V shed 4 bases and J shed 4 bases, with 10 bases lying between them. The CDR3 reads CASSGERGYGYTF. The CDR3 DNA reads TGTGCCAGCAGTGGCGAAAGAGGCTATGGCTACACCTTC.

The chain is built from TRBV5-1 and TRBJ2-7, with TRBD1 matching 11 bases. The CDR3 length is 14 residues. Germline lookup yields CDR1 SGHRS and CDR2 YFSETQ. Germline trimming cut 4 bases from V and 3 bases from J; bases unmatched to any gene: 3. The CDR3 reads CASSMDRGLYEQYF. The CDR3 DNA reads as TGCGCCAGCAGCATGGACAGGGGGCTCTACGAGCAGTACTTC.

This clonotype has at least ten counts. The chain links TRBV7-8 to TRBJ2-2; the match to TRBD2 covers 15 bases. The ends lost 1 base at V and 5 bases at J; junction bases unmatched: 5. CDR1 is SGHVS, CDR2 FQNEAQ, per germline. The CDR3 runs to 18 residues. As DNA, the CDR3 is TGTGCCAGCAGCTTAGGGACTAGCGGGAGGGTATGGACCGGGGAGCTGTTTTTT. Protein sequence: CASSLGTSGRVWTGELFF.

This clonotype was observed many times. CDR3 bases: TGTGCCAGCACTCCCGCTGCCTACAATGAGCAGTTCTTC. It is translated as CASTPAAYNEQFF. The chain employs TRBV12-3 or TRBV12-4 and TRBJ2-1, with D uncertain. This CDR3 region has 13 residues. V lost 7 bases and J 2 bases, leaving 9 bases between the germline ends.

V gene TRBV5-5 combines with J gene TRBJ2-3; 13 positions agree with TRBD2. Germline loops: CDR1 SGHKS, CDR2 YYEKEE (reference sequence). Trimming at V came to 4 bases and at J to 1 base, leaving 6 bases not matched to a gene. The CDR3 spans 17 residues. The DNA of the CDR3 is TGTGCCAGCAGCAACCGGACTAGCGGGAGAGGCACAGATACGCAGTATTTT. The encoded protein is CASSNRTSGRGTDTQYF.

The chain employs TRBV20-1 and TRBJ2-7; D unclear. V lost 6 bases, J lost 0 bases, and 15 bases lay in between. This CDR3 spans 14 amino acids. The V gene's germline CDR1 is DFQATT and CDR2 SNEGSKA (reference sequence). CDR3 sequence (DNA): TGCAGTGCCCTACCTTCGGACGGCTCCTACGAGCAGTACTTC. Its translation: CSALPSDGSYEQYF.

This chain links TRBV29-1 with TRBJ2-2; D is possibly TRBD1 (6 bases). The germline V gene encodes CDR1 SQVTM and CDR2 ANQGSEA. The CDR3 consists of 16 residues. Deletions cut 0 bases from V and 0 bases from J, with 11 bases between. The DNA of the CDR3 is TGCAGCGTTGAAGATCGTAACAGGGCGAACACCGGGGAGCTGTTTTTT. Translation: CSVEDRNRANTGELFF.